This T cell receptor (beta chain) was recorded in a study of blood T cell repertoires in COVID-19. CDR3 length: 17 amino acids. Germline-derived CDR1 and CDR2 are KGHDR and SFDVKD. J was trimmed by 4 bases and V by 4 bases; bases with no gene match: 7. Original processing notes: Reference gene primer amplification gave estimated nucleated cell counts. Using immunoSEQ multiplex PCR, the repertoire was profiled, and TCRdb retains in-frame clones only, with some absent. The V and J calls and clone size come from that table; D and trimming were worked out from the DNA. Counted here are around 310,000 clones, nearly 90% occurring once; the ten biggest clones make up under 1.1%. Followed over time, Seattle patients had been enrolled while infection was active. The sample holds one count of this clone.

This chain links TRBV24-1 with TRBJ2-5, with TRBD2 identical over 14 bases. What was sequenced was peripheral blood. The TCR comes from a woman aged 40 to 50 with COVID-19, enrolled during active disease. The CDR3 here is CATSDPRGTSGRETQYF. In DNA, the CDR3 is TGTGCCACCAGTGACCCTCGCGGGACTAGCGGGAGAGAGACCCAGTACTTC.